One and the same sample provided the 5 T cell receptor beta chains below, sequenced in a study of T cell repertoires in cytomegalovirus infection. Using its own MiXCR run on the reads, TCRdb lists one record per CDR3 protein. The sample includes 130,000 or so distinct CDR3 sequences, about 6.3% of them seen just once. The sequencing input was PBMCs. Receptor source: a human donor in good health (CMV status not recorded). Some clones in this sample may be carry-over from other donors' samples.

This clonotype was seen more than once but under ten times. The chain has TRBV29-1 and TRBJ2-7, with 12 positions matching TRBD1. Trimming at V came to 6 bases and at J to 6 bases, leaving 9 bases not matched to a gene. Germline V gene lookup returns CDR1 SQVTM and CDR2 ANQGSEA. The CDR3 has 14 residues. The CDR3 loop reads CSVVPGTGGGEQYF. The CDR3 DNA follows: TGCAGCGTCGTGCCCGGGACAGGGGGCGGCGAGCAGTACTTC.

This clonotype was observed a few times. V gene TRBV9 combines with J gene TRBJ2-7; 7 nucleotides line up with TRBD2. CDR3 length: 15 residues. Germline V gene lookup returns CDR1 SGDLS and CDR2 YYNGEE. V gave up 4 bases and J gave up 4 bases; unmatched junction bases: 11. In DNA form, the CDR3 reads TGTGCCAGCAGCCCCCGCTGGGGGGGGGGGTACGAGCAGTACTTC. Its translation: CASSPRWGGGYEQYF.

The chain employs TRBV28 and TRBJ1-5, with 8 bases that match TRBD1. Trimming took 6 bases from V and 2 from J; bases not matched to a gene: 12. The CDR3 contains 17 residues. From germline, CDR1 is MDHEN and CDR2 SYDVKM. CDR3 protein: CASSGRGHSVGNQPQHF. In DNA form, the CDR3 reads TGTGCCAGCAGCGGCAGGGGGCATTCGGTCGGCAATCAGCCCCAGCATTTT.

This clonotype showed up many times. The chain employs TRBV2 and TRBJ1-1; D gene ambiguous. Trimming stripped 7 bases from V and 4 bases from J, with 16 bases between. The CDR3 runs 14 residues. The germline V gene has CDR1 SNHLY and CDR2 FYNNEI. Written as DNA, the CDR3 is TGTGCCAGCAAGTTCGGGGATGGGTTCACTGAAGCTTTCTTT. Residues: CASKFGDGFTEAFF. Full variable domain (rest looked up from reference TRBV2 and TRBJ1-1): EPEVTQTPSHQVTQMGQEVILRCVPISNHLYFYWYRQILGQKVEFLVSFYNNEISEKSEIFDDQFSVERPDGSNFTLKIRSTKLEDSAMYFCASKFGDGFTEAFFGQGTRLTVV.

In this sample, this clonotype turned up a few times. The gene calls are TRBV7-6 and TRBJ2-3, with 9 bases matching TRBD1. This CDR3 spans 16 amino acids. Germline V gene sequence: CDR1 SGHVS, CDR2 FNYEAQ. Unmatched junction bases numbered 8, after V lost 1 base and J lost 6 bases. The CDR3: CASSLVGQGSRDTQYF. As DNA, the CDR3 is TGTGCCAGCAGCTTAGTTGGACAGGGGTCTCGGGATACGCAGTATTTT.